This TCR beta chain was sequenced in a study of OX40 agonist ivuxolimab in advanced cancers. In the study overall: Earlier treatment with anti-PD-1, anti-PD-L1 or anti-CTLA-4 was permitted, and 30% to 40% had received some.

The study's findings and limits: Clonal expansion was seen in CD4+ and CD8+ blood T cells by week 6 at 0.1 to 3.0 mg/kg. In general, CD8+ T cells held more expanded clones than CD4+ did, on average.

Produced via immunoSEQ multiplex PCR; TCRdb's table is partial and in-frame only. There are roughly 70,000 clones in the sample; about nine tenths occur only once, and roughly 8.2% lies in the top ten. This clone was counted only a few times. The antigen remains undetermined. Trimming took 1 base from V and 6 from J, leaving 13 bases between them. Germline-derived CDR1 and CDR2 are SGHTA and FQGNSA. The CDR3 covers 15 residues. This sequence was found in an adult with an advanced solid tumor such as melanoma, head and neck, liver or kidney cancer. The sequencing here drew on CD4+ or CD8+ T cells sorted from blood, taken in a trial of the OX40 agonist ivuxolimab. This chain links TRBV7-2 with TRBJ1-5; D might be TRBD1 (5 bases). CDR3 nucleotides: TGTGCCAGCAGCTTAGACGGGCAGGGCATTCAGCCCCAGCATTTT. It yields the protein CASSLDGQGIQPQHF.